This is a list of T cell receptor beta chains from one sample in a study of read filtering for tumor transcriptome and immune sequencing. One entry per CDR3 protein, called by TCRdb with MiXCR from the reads. Of around 65,000 distinct CDR3 sequences in the sample, around 21% were seen once. Sequenced sample: a population of CD138-negative cells sorted from bone marrow. All receptors come from a donor at least 40 years old with multiple myeloma. CDR3s include the opening cysteine and the closing phenylalanine or tryptophan. D genes are given only for firm matches. Size values are once, few and many counts, or a class for expanded clones, and some rows have none.

v_gene	abundance	d_gene	j_gene	CDR3nt	CDR3aa
TRBV28	many	.	TRBJ2-2	TGTGCCAGCAAACAGGGAAGGGGCACCGGGGAGCTGTTTTTT	CASKQGRGTGELFF
TRBV29-1	many	TRBD1	TRBJ2-7	TGCAGCGTTTCGGGACAGGGTTACGAGCAGTACTTC	CSVSGQGYEQYF
TRBV20-1	many	TRBD2	TRBJ2-7	TGCAGTGCTAAGGACTGGGGGGGCTCCTACGAGCAGTACTTC	CSAKDWGGSYEQYF
TRBV10-3	many	TRBD2	TRBJ2-3	TGTGCCATCAGGGAGCGGGATCTCACAGATACGCAGTATTTT	CAIRERDLTDTQYF
TRBV30	.	.	TRBJ1-1	TGTGCCTGGAAGACCTACAGGGACACTGAAGCTTTCTTT	CAWKTYRDTEAFF
TRBV20-1	many	TRBD1	TRBJ1-6	TGCAGTGCTCGAAGACAGGGGAGCTCCTATAATTCACCCCTCCACTTT	CSARRQGSSYNSPLHF
TRBV5-6	many	.	TRBJ2-2	TGTGCCAGCAGCTTGTTCCTTCCATGGAGCGGTTCGAACACCGGGGAGCTGTTTTTT	CASSLFLPWSGSNTGELFF
TRBV9	once	TRBD1	TRBJ1-1	TGTGCCAGCAGGGACCTGGGACAGCGTTACGATGAGGCTTTCTTT	CASRDLGQRYDEAFF
TRBV20-1	many	TRBD2	TRBJ2-7	TGCAGTGCTAGATTCGCGGGGGGATCCTCTTACGAGCAGTACTTC	CSARFAGGSSYEQYF
TRBV6-2/TRBV6-3	many	.	TRBJ1-2	TGTGCCAGCAGTCAAGCTAACTATGGCTACACCTTC	CASSQANYGYTF
TRBV9	many	TRBD2	TRBJ2-1	TGTGCCAGCAGCGTAAGGACTAGCGGGGGGCTCGCCGATGAGCAGTTCTTC	CASSVRTSGGLADEQFF
TRBV11-2	many	.	TRBJ1-1	TGTGCCAGCAGCACCCGGGACGCGCTTGAAGCTTTCTTT	CASSTRDALEAFF
TRBV12-3/TRBV12-4	many	.	TRBJ2-3	TGTGCCAGCAGCTACAGGGATTCGGGCACAGATACGCAGTATTTT	CASSYRDSGTDTQYF
TRBV7-3	many	.	TRBJ2-6	TGTGCCAGCTCCCGGGACACCAAATCCTCTGGGGCCAACGTCCTGACTTTC	CASSRDTKSSGANVLTF
TRBV7-2	many	TRBD1	TRBJ2-3	TGTGCCAGCAGCTTGGGACAGGGGTACACAGATACGCAGTATTTT	CASSLGQGYTDTQYF
TRBV6-1	many	TRBD1	TRBJ2-3	TGTGCCAGCAGTGGGAAGGGGGCAGGGGCAGATACGCAGTATTTT	CASSGKGAGADTQYF
TRBV5-1	medium-sized	TRBD2	TRBJ2-1	TGCGCCAGCAGCGCGCGGACTAGCGGGAGGGTAAATGAGCAGTTCTTC	CASSARTSGRVNEQFF
TRBV28	many	.	TRBJ1-5	TGTGCCAGCAGGTCGGGCTATAGCAATCAGCCCCAGCATTTT	CASRSGYSNQPQHF
TRBV2	many	.	TRBJ2-3	TGTGCCAGCGGAGGCGGGATGGCCGGCACAGATACGCAGTATTTT	CASGGGMAGTDTQYF
TRBV5-1	few	.	TRBJ2-6	TGCGCCAGCAGCTTCCGGGACCCGGGCACTGGGGCCAACGTCCTGACTTTC	CASSFRDPGTGANVLTF
TRBV29-1	many	.	TRBJ2-5	TGCAGCGTCGCCAGGACAGCCCAAGAGACCCAGTACTTC	CSVARTAQETQYF
TRBV20-1	many	TRBD2	TRBJ2-5	TGCAGTGCTAGAGATCGAGCGGGGGGGCGGGAGACCCAGTACTTC	CSARDRAGGRETQYF
TRBV6-1	many	.	TRBJ1-3	TGTGCCAGCAGTGATCAGGCCATGGTCTCTGGAAACACCATATATTTT	CASSDQAMVSGNTIYF
TRBV7-9	.	.	TRBJ2-5	TGTGCCAGCAGGACAGGACAGACCCAAGAGACCCAGTACTTC	CASRTGQTQETQYF
TRBV10-3	few	.	TRBJ2-1	TGTGCCATCACCGACAATGGCGCAGGGGGGGTCCTGGGATTAAATGAGCAGTTCTTC	CAITDNGAGGVLGLNEQFF
TRBV24-1	.	.	TRBJ2-5	TGTGCCACCAGTGATTGGACAAGGATATTTCAAGAGACCCAGTACTTC	CATSDWTRIFQETQYF
TRBV7-2	many	.	TRBJ2-6	TGTGCCAGCAGCTTAGACAGCTCTGGGGCCAACGTCCTGACTTTC	CASSLDSSGANVLTF
TRBV24-1	.	.	TRBJ2-5	TGTGCCACCAGTGACCCTAACAGGGAATTCCAAGAGACCCAGTACTTC	CATSDPNREFQETQYF
TRBV25-1	many	.	TRBJ2-1	TGTGCCAGCAGTGAAGTAGTCGTTTTCGGGCACGATGAGCAGTTCTTC	CASSEVVVFGHDEQFF
TRBV11-2	many	TRBD1	TRBJ2-5	TGTGCCAGCACCCTGGACAGGGGGTCCGTCGAGACCCAGTACTTC	CASTLDRGSVETQYF
TRBV20-1	many	.	TRBJ2-5	TGCAGTGCTAGCAGGGTCCGGGAGACCCAGTACTTC	CSASRVRETQYF
TRBV25-1	many	.	TRBJ2-7	TGTGCCAGCACCCCCTCCCGGGGATTAGGGCAGTACTTC	CASTPSRGLGQYF
TRBV3-1	many	.	TRBJ2-5	TGTGCCAGCCACCAGTGGACTCAAGAGACCCAGTACTTC	CASHQWTQETQYF
TRBV5-1	.	.	TRBJ1-1	TGCGCCAGCAGCACAACAGGGAACACTGAAGCTTTCTTT	CASSTTGNTEAFF
TRBV13	many	.	TRBJ1-6	TGTGCCAGCAGCTTGTCTGGTTCACCCCTCCACTTT	CASSLSGSPLHF
TRBV20-1	many	TRBD1	TRBJ2-3	TGCAGTGCTAGACACAGGGGAACAGATACGCAGTATTTT	CSARHRGTDTQYF
TRBV28	many	TRBD1	TRBJ2-2	TGTGCCAGCATCCGACAGGGTCCCGGGGAGCTGTTTTTT	CASIRQGPGELFF
TRBV10-3	many	.	TRBJ2-1	TGTGCCATCGGTGCAGGGCAGAATGAGCAGTTCTTC	CAIGAGQNEQFF
TRBV3-1	many	TRBD2	TRBJ2-7	TGTGCCAGCAGGAGTACTAGCGGTTCCTACGAGCAGTACTTC	CASRSTSGSYEQYF
TRBV7-8	many	TRBD2	TRBJ2-5	TGTGCCAGCAGCCCCCGGACTAGGAGGCGTGAGACCCAGTACTTC	CASSPRTRRRETQYF
TRBV6-6	many	TRBD2	TRBJ2-1	TGTGCCAGCAGTTTAAGCGGGAGCAACAATGAGCAGTTCTTC	CASSLSGSNNEQFF
TRBV12-3/TRBV12-4	many	.	TRBJ2-1	TGTGCCAGCAGTTTTAAACAGGTTCTGTTGGATGAGCAGTTCTTC	CASSFKQVLLDEQFF
TRBV5-1	many	.	TRBJ1-1	TGCGCCAGCAGCAGGGAAAAAATTAACACTGAAGCTTTCTTT	CASSREKINTEAFF
TRBV20-1	.	.	TRBJ2-4	TGCAGCCCGTTGGGGGATACCAAAAACATTCAGTACTTC	CSPLGDTKNIQYF
TRBV7-2	many	.	TRBJ2-7	TGTGCCAGCAGCTCCCGGGCCTCCTACGAGCAGTACTTC	CASSSRASYEQYF
TRBV5-1	many	TRBD1	TRBJ1-1	TGCGCCAGCAGCTTTCAGGGGGGATACTCGACTGAAGCTTTCTTT	CASSFQGGYSTEAFF